The entry below describes one T cell receptor beta chain. Its target is unknown. The junction departs from the called germline gene at one end, perhaps through a read error. It was template switching that added a universal primer site, and there were unique molecular identifiers on the cDNA. TCRdb re-called the 5' RACE reads with MiXCR, one entry per CDR3 protein. The sample has around 1.7 million distinct CDR3 sequences; 25% to 35% are singletons. The data are from a study of identical twins. Points from the study as a whole: Insertion counts were lower in abundant cord blood beta clonotypes, a trend that memory repertoires did not show. Cross-sectional statistics, not tracking of the same donors, supported the conclusions. Some out-of-frame alpha sequences were shared by twins, and these showed excess low generation probability.

The germline V gene encodes CDR1 MDHEN and CDR2 SYDVKM. CDR3 length: 12 amino acids. Sequencing input: cord blood. This chain joins TRBV28 and TRBJ2-1; D tentatively fits TRBD1 or TRBD2 (5 bases each). The source is a newborn girl in good health. CDR3 sequence (DNA): TGTGCCAGCAGCCCCTCTTGGGACGGGCAGTTATTC. Residues: CASSPSWDGQLF.